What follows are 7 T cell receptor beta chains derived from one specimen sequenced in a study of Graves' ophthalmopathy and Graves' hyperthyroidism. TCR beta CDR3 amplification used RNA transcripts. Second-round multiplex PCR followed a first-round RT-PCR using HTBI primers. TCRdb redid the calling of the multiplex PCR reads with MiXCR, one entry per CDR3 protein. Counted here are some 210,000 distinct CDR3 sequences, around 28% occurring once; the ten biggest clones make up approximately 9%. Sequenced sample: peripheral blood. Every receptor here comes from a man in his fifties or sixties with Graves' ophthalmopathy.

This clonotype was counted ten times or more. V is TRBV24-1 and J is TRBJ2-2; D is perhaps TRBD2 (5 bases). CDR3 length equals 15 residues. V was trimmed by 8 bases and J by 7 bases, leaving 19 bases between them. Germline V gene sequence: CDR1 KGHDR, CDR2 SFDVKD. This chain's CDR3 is CATKSGFGIGGELFF. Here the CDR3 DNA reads TGTGCCACCAAGAGTGGTTTCGGGATTGGCGGGGAGCTGTTTTTT.

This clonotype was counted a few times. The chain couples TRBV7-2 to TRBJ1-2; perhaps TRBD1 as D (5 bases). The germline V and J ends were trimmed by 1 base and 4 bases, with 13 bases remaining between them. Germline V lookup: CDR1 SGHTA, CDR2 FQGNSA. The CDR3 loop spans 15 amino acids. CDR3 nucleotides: TGTGCCAGCAGCTTAGGGGGGAGTGACGTCTATGGCTACACCTTC. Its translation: CASSLGGSDVYGYTF.

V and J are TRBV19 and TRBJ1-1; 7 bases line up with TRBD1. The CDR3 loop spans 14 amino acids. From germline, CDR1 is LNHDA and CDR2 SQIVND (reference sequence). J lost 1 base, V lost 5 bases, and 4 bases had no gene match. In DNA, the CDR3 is TGTGCCAGTAGTCGTACAGGGGCGAACACTGAAGCTTTCTTT. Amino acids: CASSRTGANTEAFF.

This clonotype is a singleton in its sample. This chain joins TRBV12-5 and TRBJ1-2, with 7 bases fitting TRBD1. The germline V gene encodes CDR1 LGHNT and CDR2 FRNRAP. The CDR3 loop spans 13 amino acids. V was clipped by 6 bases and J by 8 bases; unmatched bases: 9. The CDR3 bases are TGTGCTAGTGGACCGACAGGGATGGAGGGCTACACCTTC. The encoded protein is CASGPTGMEGYTF.

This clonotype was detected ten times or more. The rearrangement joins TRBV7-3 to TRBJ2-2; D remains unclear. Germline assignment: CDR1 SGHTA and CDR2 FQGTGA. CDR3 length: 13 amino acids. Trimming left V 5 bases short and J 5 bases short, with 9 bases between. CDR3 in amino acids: CASSARYTGELFF. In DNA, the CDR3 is TGTGCCAGCAGCGCCCGCTATACCGGGGAGCTGTTTTTT.

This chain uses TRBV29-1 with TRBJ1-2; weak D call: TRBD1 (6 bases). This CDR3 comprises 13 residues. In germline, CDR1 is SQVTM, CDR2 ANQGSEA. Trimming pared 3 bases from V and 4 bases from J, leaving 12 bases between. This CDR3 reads CSVEPQGGYGYTF. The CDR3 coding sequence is TGCAGCGTTGAGCCACAGGGCGGCTATGGCTACACCTTC.

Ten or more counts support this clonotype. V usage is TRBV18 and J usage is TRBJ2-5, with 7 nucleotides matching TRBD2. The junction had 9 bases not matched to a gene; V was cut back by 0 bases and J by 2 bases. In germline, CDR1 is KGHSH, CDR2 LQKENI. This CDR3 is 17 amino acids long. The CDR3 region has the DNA TGTGCCAGCTCACCACCGTCCGCGGGAGTGTGGCAAGAGACCCAGTACTTC. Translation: CASSPPSAGVWQETQYF.